These 9 T cell receptor beta chains originate from one sample sequenced in a study of T-cell memory formation after mild COVID-19. TCRdb analysed the 5' RACE reads with MiXCR anew, one entry per CDR3 protein. The repertoire has approximately 350,000 distinct CDR3 sequences, approximately 29% of them found once; the top ten carry 13%. Sample: PBMCs or a T cell subset sorted from them (not recorded which). The receptors shown here come from an adult woman who had mild COVID-19 (a few samples of this study predate the infection). Cell type and time point are not known.

The chain uses TRBV12-3 or TRBV12-4 and TRBJ1-1; no definite D call. This CDR3 region has 16 residues. Trimming cost V 5 bases and J 5 bases, with 21 bases left between them. Written as DNA, the CDR3 is TGTGCCAGCAGTCTACACGATGGAGGCGGGGTTACTGAAGCTTTCTTT. This gives the protein CASSLHDGGGVTEAFF.

This clonotype was found a few times. V is TRBV7-8 and J is TRBJ2-1; TRBD2 matches 10 bases. The CDR3 runs to 14 residues. The germline V gene encodes CDR1 SGHVS and CDR2 FQNEAQ. Losses at the gene ends were 7 bases for V and 3 bases for J; bases not matched to a gene: 3. CDR3 protein: CASKGTSDYNEQFF. CDR3 coding DNA: TGTGCCAGCAAGGGGACTAGCGACTACAATGAGCAGTTCTTC.

The V and J genes are TRBV7-6 and TRBJ2-2, with TRBD1 matching 8 bases. Trimming at V came to 1 base and at J to 4 bases, leaving 5 bases not matched to a gene. Germline CDR1 is SGHVS and CDR2 is FNYEAQ. The CDR3 loop spans 16 amino acids. DNA of the CDR3: TGTGCCAGCAGCTTAGGACAGGGGAGGAGCACCGGGGAGCTGTTTTTT. Encoded protein: CASSLGQGRSTGELFF.

In its sample, this clonotype was seen many times. DNA of the CDR3: TGTGCCAGCAGCTTAGCCGCGGGAGGGTTAAATGAGCAGTTCTTC. Encoded protein: CASSLAAGGLNEQFF. The chain has TRBV7-2 and TRBJ2-1, with 9 bases lining up with TRBD2. CDR3 size: 15 residues. Germline CDR1 SGHTA, CDR2 FQGNSA. The V gene end was trimmed by 0 bases and the J gene end by 7 bases; junction bases not matched to a gene: 4.

The chain joins TRBV4-3 to TRBJ2-2, with 9 positions matching TRBD1. Losses at the gene ends were 0 bases for V and 2 bases for J; bases not matched to a gene: 7. Per the germline V gene, CDR1 is LGHNA and CDR2 is YSLEER. The CDR3 has 18 residues. CDR3 loop: CASSQEGPGQGNTGELFF. The CDR3 coding sequence is TGCGCCAGCAGCCAAGAGGGGCCGGGACAGGGTAACACCGGGGAGCTGTTTTTT.

This clonotype has a handful of counts. The chain has TRBV12-3 or TRBV12-4 and TRBJ2-1, with 10 bases lining up with TRBD2. Trimming took 6 bases from V and 0 from J; bases not matched to a gene: 2. The length of the CDR3 is 15 residues. The CDR3 nucleotides read TGTGCCAGCAGATCTAGCGGGAGCTCCTACAATGAGCAGTTCTTC. It yields the protein CASRSSGSSYNEQFF.

This chain joins TRBV5-1 and TRBJ1-4, with D perhaps TRBD1 (5 bases). Trimming pared 3 bases from V and 2 bases from J, leaving 11 bases between. The CDR3 covers 15 residues. CDR1 SGHRS and CDR2 YFSETQ come from the germline V gene. CDR3 amino acids: CASSSVKGTNEKLFF. CDR3 bases: TGCGCCAGCAGCTCGGTAAAGGGGACTAATGAAAAACTGTTTTTT.

The chain carries TRBV4-2 and TRBJ2-3, with 9 bases matching TRBD2. The CDR3 extends over 16 amino acids. V shed 6 bases and J 3 bases; nucleotides not matched to a gene: 10. Per the germline V gene, CDR1 is LGHNA and CDR2 is YNFKEQ. CDR3 in DNA: TGTGCCAGCAGTCCGGCCGGGACTAGCAGAACAGATACGCAGTATTTT. Its protein is CASSPAGTSRTDTQYF.

The J gene is TRBJ1-1, the V gene TRBV12-3 or TRBV12-4, with 9 bases identical to TRBD1. V was clipped by 5 bases and J by 11 bases; unmatched bases: 9. CDR3 size: 13 residues. DNA of the CDR3: TGTGCCAGCAGTCCCGGACAGGGGATAGGGGCTTTCTTT. Translating it yields CASSPGQGIGAFF.